The 29 T cell receptor beta chains presented below share a single source sample, sequenced in a study of shared clonotypes between healthy human individuals. CD45RO negativity and positive selection for CCR7 defined naive CD8 cells, a population that excluded terminally differentiated effector memory CD45RA+ cells. The method was immunoSEQ multiplex PCR; TCRdb's version includes in-frame clones alone and lacks a portion of them. The table lists millions of clones, 93% of them singletons, with about 1.8% in the top ten. Material: naive CD8+ T cells from PBMCs. The receptors stem from a man younger than 30 in good health. Some clones in this sample may be carry-over from other donors' samples.

CDR3 coding DNA: TGTGCCGGGACAGGGGGCGGCGGGAGCTCCTACAATGAGCAGTTCTTC. Translating it yields CAGTGGGGSSYNEQFF. The J gene is TRBJ2-1, the V gene TRBV7-9; TRBD1 agrees at 12 bases. The CDR3 contains 16 residues. CDR1 and CDR2 (germline): SEHNR, FQNEAQ (reference sequence). The V and J ends lost 11 bases and 0 bases, in that order; junction bases with no gene match: 8.

This chain links TRBV9 with TRBJ2-3; unclear D gene. The CDR3 is made up of 14 amino acids. Germline CDR1 and CDR2: SGDLS and YYNGEE. V was cut by 4 bases and J by 1 base, with 10 bases left in between. The CDR3 nucleotides are TGTGCCAGCAGCCCACACTTACGCACAGATACGCAGTATTTT. Protein sequence: CASSPHLRTDTQYF. The full variable domain, with the rest looked up from reference TRBV9 and TRBJ2-3, is DSGVTQTPKHLITATGQRVTLRCSPRSGDLSVYWYQQSLDQGLQFLIQYYNGEERAKGNILERFSAQQFPDLHSELNLSSLELGDSALYFCASSPHLRTDTQYFGPGTRLTVL.

This rearrangement joins TRBV7-9 to TRBJ2-2, with 8 nucleotides matching TRBD2. Germline V gene sequence: CDR1 SEHNR, CDR2 FQNEAQ (reference sequence). The CDR3 loop spans 17 amino acids. V lost 1 base, J lost 4 bases, and 8 bases stayed unmatched. The CDR3 DNA follows: TGTGCCAGCAGCTTAGAGGTCCAGCGGGAGCGCACCGGGGAGCTGTTTTTT. Protein sequence: CASSLEVQRERTGELFF.

J is TRBJ2-3 and V is TRBV28; 7 bases are a match to TRBD2. Germline values: CDR1 MDHEN, CDR2 SYDVKM. The CDR3 is 16 amino acids. Trimming cost V 5 bases and J 2 bases; bases outside gene matches: 10. In DNA form, the CDR3 reads TGTGCCAGCAGTCCCCTTGGCGCGGGAGCCACAGATACGCAGTATTTT. The encoded protein is CASSPLGAGATDTQYF.

The V call is TRBV6-1, the J call TRBJ1-4; TRBD1 agrees at 8 bases. The length of the CDR3 is 17 residues. Germline assignment: CDR1 MNHNS and CDR2 SASEGT. With V trimmed by 1 base and J by 4 bases, 8 bases remained unmatched. The CDR3 DNA sequence: TGTGCCAGCAGTGAAGTTTTGGCAGGGGGCCTTAATGAAAAACTGTTTTTT. As protein: CASSEVLAGGLNEKLFF.

This clone has only a few counts. The CDR3 loop reads CASSFGNVGQAYEQYF. CDR3 DNA sequence: TGTGCCAGCAGCTTTGGCAATGTCGGACAGGCTTACGAGCAGTACTTC. The J gene is TRBJ2-7, the V gene TRBV7-2, with 7 bases matching TRBD1. The trim removed 3 bases at V and 4 bases at J, leaving 12 bases unmatched. CDR1 SGHTA and CDR2 FQGNSA come from the germline V gene. This CDR3 is built from 16 residues.

This clone was recorded once. This chain uses TRBV2 with TRBJ2-7; 8 bases map to TRBD2. This CDR3 has 15 residues. CDR1 SNHLY and CDR2 FYNNEI come from the germline V gene. With 2 bases clipped from V and 5 bases from J, the junction kept 8 bases outside the gene matches. The DNA for the CDR3 is TGTGCCAGCAGTGAACACCAGCGGGAGTTGAACGAGCAGTACTTC. Its translation is CASSEHQRELNEQYF. Supplemented by reference TRBV2 and TRBJ2-7, the full variable domain reads EPEVTQTPSHQVTQMGQEVILRCVPISNHLYFYWYRQILGQKVEFLVSFYNNEISEKSEIFDDQFSVERPDGSNFTLKIRSTKLEDSAMYFCASSEHQRELNEQYFGPGTRLTVT.

The chain joins TRBV10-3 to TRBJ1-4, with 7 bases that match TRBD1. This CDR3 is built from 16 residues. Germline assignment: CDR1 ENHRY and CDR2 SYGVKD. Trimming at V came to 3 bases and at J to 5 bases, leaving 9 bases not matched to a gene. The CDR3 is CAISDGADRINEKLFF. The DNA for the CDR3 is TGTGCCATCAGTGATGGGGCGGACAGGATCAATGAAAAACTGTTTTTT.

V and J are TRBV9 and TRBJ2-7, with 7 positions matching TRBD1. V was clipped by 3 bases and J by 0 bases; unmatched bases: 6. Germline V gives CDR1 SGDLS, CDR2 YYNGEE. The CDR3 consists of 15 residues. As DNA, the CDR3 is TGTGCCAGCAGCGCAGGAGGACAGGCCTCCTACGAGCAGTACTTC. Its protein is CASSAGGQASYEQYF.

As to this clone: Other nucleotide sequences in the sample specify the same CDR3. V is TRBV7-3 and J is TRBJ2-2; D is uncertain. The V end was cut by 2 bases, the J end by 7 bases, with 5 bases between. The germline V gene has CDR1 SGHTA and CDR2 FQGTGA. This CDR3 is 12 amino acids long. CDR3 bases: TGTGCCAGCAGCTTATTGGGCGGGGAGCTGTTTTTT. Protein sequence: CASSLLGGELFF.

This rearrangement joins TRBV10-1 to TRBJ2-7, with D unclear. Trimming cost V 9 bases and J 4 bases, with 10 bases left between them. The germline V gene encodes CDR1 WNHNN and CDR2 SYGVQD (reference sequence). This CDR3 contains 11 residues. CDR3 amino acids: CASRDIYEQYF. CDR3 sequence (DNA): TGCGCCAGTCGAGATATTTACGAGCAGTACTTC.

The V call is TRBV7-9, the J call TRBJ2-7; TRBD2 matches 7 bases. Per the germline V gene, CDR1 is SEHNR and CDR2 is FQNEAQ (reference sequence). The J segment lost 5 bases and the V segment lost 6 bases, leaving 13 bases of the junction unmatched. There are 15 residues in the CDR3. The CDR3 sequence is CASSHQSGTGNEQYF. The CDR3 DNA sequence: TGTGCCAGCAGTCACCAAAGCGGGACGGGGAACGAGCAGTACTTC.

This chain links TRBV2 with TRBJ2-7; D is ambiguous. Trimming took 3 bases from V and 7 from J, leaving 10 bases between them. Per germline, CDR1 SNHLY and CDR2 FYNNEI. This CDR3 contains 12 residues. CDR3 coding DNA: TGTGCCAGCAGTGACGGCGGTTTAGAGCAGTACTTC. Its protein is CASSDGGLEQYF.

The chain uses TRBV28 and TRBJ2-7; D is possibly TRBD2 (6 bases). This CDR3 spans 15 amino acids. CDR1 and CDR2 (germline): MDHEN, SYDVKM. V lost 3 bases and J 6 bases, leaving 18 bases between the germline ends. CDR3 sequence: CASSFLAEGLAEQYF. The DNA for the CDR3 is TGTGCCAGCAGTTTCCTGGCGGAGGGGTTGGCCGAGCAGTACTTC.

Concerning this clone: The sample has other DNA sequences that encode this CDR3 too. This sequence joins TRBV27 and TRBJ2-7; 12 bases fit TRBD2. The V and J ends lost 0 bases and 4 bases, in that order; junction bases with no gene match: 1. The CDR3 consists of 15 residues. CDR1 is MNHEY and CDR2 is SMNVEV in the germline V gene (reference sequence). The CDR3 loop is CASSLSGLAGYEQYF. CDR3 nucleotide sequence: TGTGCCAGCAGTTTATCCGGACTAGCGGGATACGAGCAGTACTTC.

This clone was seen a single time. V usage is TRBV27 and J usage is TRBJ2-7, with D unresolved. V lost 5 bases and J lost 0, with 11 bases in between. CDR1 and CDR2 from the germline V gene are MNHEY and SMNVEV (reference sequence). This CDR3 region has 14 residues. Written as DNA, the CDR3 is TGTGCCAGCAGTCAGGATAGGAGCTCCTACGAGCAGTACTTC. Amino acid sequence: CASSQDRSSYEQYF.

The chain links TRBV6-1 to TRBJ1-5; D remains ambiguous. The CDR3 loop spans 17 amino acids. V lost 2 bases, J lost 6 bases, and 20 bases lay in between. Germline CDR1 reads MNHNS; CDR2 reads SASEGT. The CDR3 reads CASSERASGPLGQPQHF. DNA for the CDR3: TGTGCCAGCAGTGAAAGGGCCTCAGGCCCTCTGGGTCAGCCCCAGCATTTT.

The chain is built from TRBV4-3 and TRBJ2-7; D is unresolved. The ends were cut back, 3 bases at V and 0 bases at J, with 18 bases in the middle. This CDR3 is built from 17 residues. Looked up from germline, CDR1 is LGHNA and CDR2 is YSLEER. The CDR3 loop is CASSQGVFGPTSYEQYF. DNA of the CDR3: TGCGCCAGCAGCCAGGGCGTTTTTGGCCCTACCTCCTACGAGCAGTACTTC.

The chain combines TRBV5-6 with TRBJ2-7, with 9 bases lining up with TRBD2. Germline V lookup: CDR1 SGHDT, CDR2 YYEEEE. Trimming removed 2 bases from V and 2 bases from J; junction bases left unmatched: 8. The CDR3 consists of 16 residues. CDR3 protein: CASSFFGTSGPYEQYF. The CDR3 bases are TGTGCCAGCAGCTTTTTTGGCACTAGCGGGCCCTACGAGCAGTACTTC. The full variable domain, with the rest looked up from reference TRBV5-6 and TRBJ2-7, is DAGVTQSPTHLIKTRGQQVTLRCSPKSGHDTVSWYQQALGQGPQFIFQYYEEEERQRGNFPDRFSGHQFPNYSSELNVNALLLGDSALYLCASSFFGTSGPYEQYFGPGTRLTVT.

V and J are TRBV4-1 and TRBJ1-4; D is perhaps TRBD1 (5 bases). V lost 5 bases, J lost 7 bases, and 20 bases lay in between. This CDR3 has 16 residues. Germline loops: CDR1 MGHRA, CDR2 YSYEKL. The CDR3: CASSLKVWLGAEKLFF. In nucleotides, the CDR3 is TGCGCCAGCAGCTTGAAGGTTTGGCTCGGGGCTGAAAAACTGTTTTTT.

V gene TRBV4-3 combines with J gene TRBJ1-1, with D possibly being TRBD1 (6 bases). The length of the CDR3 is 15 residues. Trimming shortened V by 0 bases and J by 5 bases, and 13 bases separated the two germline ends. Germline V gene lookup returns CDR1 LGHNA and CDR2 YSLEER. The CDR3 region is CASSQDLGGGTEAFF. The CDR3 nucleotides read TGCGCCAGCAGCCAAGATCTAGGGGGAGGTACTGAAGCTTTCTTT.

This chain joins TRBV6-5 and TRBJ1-4, with a weak D call TRBD1 (5 bases). The CDR3 is made up of 14 amino acids. Germline CDR1 and CDR2: MNHEY and SVGAGI. V dropped 2 bases and J dropped 8 bases, with 12 bases sitting between them. DNA for the CDR3: TGTGCCAGCAGTTACAGCAGGGTACAGGAAAAACTGTTTTTT. Translation gives CASSYSRVQEKLFF.

The chain employs TRBV7-9 and TRBJ1-3; TRBD1 matches 7 bases. The CDR3 runs to 17 residues. With V trimmed by 3 bases and J by 0 bases, 8 bases remained unmatched. Germline V lookup: CDR1 SEHNR, CDR2 FQNEAQ (reference sequence). The CDR3 sequence is CASSLPSGQASGNTIYF. The DNA for the CDR3 is TGTGCCAGCAGCTTGCCTTCTGGACAGGCCTCTGGAAACACCATATATTTT.

On this clone itself: This specimen includes other DNA sequences encoding the same CDR3. The V gene is TRBV7-9, the J gene TRBJ2-3; the D is unclear. The CDR3 contains 11 residues. Trimming stripped 6 bases from V and 3 bases from J, with 4 bases between. From germline, CDR1 is SEHNR and CDR2 FQNEAQ (reference sequence). CDR3 DNA: TGTGCCAGCAGTCTAACAGATACGCAGTATTTT. Encoded protein: CASSLTDTQYF.

This sequence joins TRBV7-9 and TRBJ2-3; the D gene is possibly TRBD2 (6 bases). V shed 5 bases and J shed 3 bases, with 18 bases lying between them. Germline V CDR1 and CDR2: SEHNR, FQNEAQ (reference sequence). This CDR3 region has 16 residues. The CDR3 DNA is TGTGCCAGCAGCCGAAGGGAGGCCTTGGGAACAGATACGCAGTATTTT. Translated, it gives CASSRREALGTDTQYF.

The rearrangement joins TRBV11-2 to TRBJ2-5, with 10 bases that match TRBD1. The CDR3 runs 18 residues. Losses at the gene ends were 2 bases for V and 6 bases for J; bases not matched to a gene: 15. Germline lookup yields CDR1 SGHAT and CDR2 FQNNGV. CDR3 nucleotide sequence: TGTGCCAGCAGCTTAAATCCTTGGACAGGGGGTACGGGGAAGACCCAGTACTTC. Translating gives CASSLNPWTGGTGKTQYF.

The V and J genes are TRBV16 and TRBJ2-7; TRBD1 agrees at 7 bases. V shed 6 bases, J shed 2 bases, and the junction held 10 bases outside the gene matches. The CDR3 spans 15 residues. Germline CDR1 and CDR2: KGHSY and FQNENV. CDR3 nucleotide sequence: TGTGCCAGCAGACTCGGACAGGCGGTTACCTACGAGCAGTACTTC. It translates to CASRLGQAVTYEQYF.

V and J are TRBV10-3 and TRBJ1-4; 9 bases are shared with TRBD1. CDR1 is ENHRY, CDR2 SYGVKD, per germline. J lost 4 bases, V lost 2 bases, and 2 bases had no gene match. CDR3 length: 15 residues. The CDR3 nucleotides are TGTGCCATCAGTGAGACAGGGGGCCTTAATGAAAAACTGTTTTTT. Translating gives CAISETGGLNEKLFF.

This clone was detected once. Other DNA sequences of this sample code for an identical CDR3. The chain carries TRBV7-9 and TRBJ2-1; D not certain. CDR1 is SEHNR, CDR2 FQNEAQ, per germline (reference sequence). The CDR3 extends over 12 amino acids. Trimming left V 0 bases short and J 6 bases short, with 3 bases between. The CDR3 coding sequence is TGTGCCAGCAGCTTAGCCGTCAATGAGCAGTTCTTC. Amino acid sequence: CASSLAVNEQFF.